The next 20 T cell receptor beta chains were all read from a single sample in a study of type 1 regulatory T cells. TCRdb reanalysed the reads using MiXCR and keeps one entry per CDR3 protein. The sample has some 15,000 distinct CDR3 sequences; about 13% are singletons. These TCRs' antigens remain unknown. The sequencing sample was made of cultured T cells, either the whole culture or a sorted T cell fraction (not recorded which). These receptors were taken from a human donor in good health.

This clonotype was observed at least ten times. CDR3 in DNA: TGTGCCAGCTCACTGGACAGGGCGGAACAGCCCCAGCATTTT. Translated, it gives CASSLDRAEQPQHF. The chain is built from TRBV18 and TRBJ1-5, with 8 bases fitting TRBD1. In germline, CDR1 is KGHSH, CDR2 LQKENI. The CDR3 totals 14 residues. Trimming took 4 bases from V and 7 from J; bases not matched to a gene: 6.

There are many counts of this clonotype. The chain combines TRBV20-1 with TRBJ2-7, with 7 bases fitting TRBD2. CDR3 length: 16 residues. The ends lost 2 bases at V and 5 bases at J; junction bases unmatched: 15. In germline, CDR1 is DFQATT, CDR2 SNEGSKA (reference sequence). DNA of the CDR3: TGCAGTGCTAGATTACCCCTGGGGGGGGAGGGTGACGAGCAGTACTTC. The encoded protein is CSARLPLGGEGDEQYF.

Within the sample, this clonotype is medium-sized. The rearrangement links TRBV9 to TRBJ2-5, with TRBD1 matching 8 bases. Germline-derived CDR1 and CDR2 are SGDLS and YYNGEE. The CDR3 is made up of 14 amino acids. The ends lost 4 bases at V and 6 bases at J; junction bases unmatched: 8. The CDR3 spells CASSIDRGMKTQYF. The CDR3 DNA follows: TGTGCCAGCAGCATTGACAGGGGAATGAAGACCCAGTACTTC. Looking up the rest from reference TRBV9 and TRBJ2-5 gives the full variable domain: DSGVTQTPKHLITATGQRVTLRCSPRSGDLSVYWYQQSLDQGLQFLIQYYNGEERAKGNILERFSAQQFPDLHSELNLSSLELGDSALYFCASSIDRGMKTQYFGPGTRLLVL.

This clonotype has a count of ten or more. The genes are TRBV5-1 and TRBJ2-5, with 7 nucleotides matching TRBD2. V was pared by 0 bases and J by 2 bases, with 4 bases of the junction left unmatched. Germline-derived CDR1 and CDR2 are SGHRS and YFSETQ. This CDR3 is 15 amino acids long. The CDR3 region has the DNA TGCGCCAGCAGCTTGGGCGTACTAGCGCAAGAGACCCAGTACTTC. It encodes CASSLGVLAQETQYF. Full variable domain (rest looked up from reference TRBV5-1 and TRBJ2-5): KAGVTQTPRYLIKTRGQQVTLSCSPISGHRSVSWYQQTPGQGLQFLFEYFSETQRNKGNFPGRFSGRQFSNSRSEMNVSTLELGDSALYLCASSLGVLAQETQYFGPGTRLLVL.

This clonotype was observed many times. A much larger clone sits a single nucleotide away, making a read error possible. This chain joins TRBV2 and TRBJ2-7, with 7 bases that match TRBD1. Germline V gene data show CDR1 as SNHLY and CDR2 as FYNNEI. The trim removed 10 bases at V and 4 bases at J, leaving 13 bases unmatched. The CDR3 loop spans 14 amino acids. The CDR3 coding sequence is TGTGCCACCAGCCCCCGGGACAGCCAATACGAGCAGTACTTC. It is translated as CATSPRDSQYEQYF.

This clonotype was observed many times. The rearrangement uses TRBV19 and TRBJ1-2; no clear D gene. Trimming shortened V by 7 bases and J by 6 bases, and 9 bases separated the two germline ends. CDR1 LNHDA and CDR2 SQIVND come from the germline V gene (reference sequence). The CDR3 contains 11 residues. The CDR3 loop is CASKFGDGYTF. Here the CDR3 DNA reads TGTGCCAGTAAGTTTGGAGATGGCTACACCTTC.

This rearrangement joins TRBV6-5 to TRBJ2-3, with D possibly being TRBD1 (6 bases). This CDR3 region has 12 residues. V gave up 8 bases and J gave up 2 bases, with 8 bases separating them. CDR1 and CDR2 (germline): MNHEY, SVGAGI. The CDR3 region is CASGDNTDTQYF. In nucleotides, the CDR3 is TGTGCCAGCGGGGACAACACAGATACGCAGTATTTT.

This clonotype was detected many times. The V and J genes are TRBV19 and TRBJ2-1; 12 bases align to TRBD2. J was trimmed by 6 bases and V by 7 bases; bases with no gene match: 4. The CDR3 runs to 14 residues. Looked up from germline, CDR1 is LNHDA and CDR2 is SQIVND (reference sequence). CDR3 in amino acids: CASTGTSGRNEQFF. The CDR3 bases are TGTGCCAGTACAGGGACTAGCGGGCGCAATGAGCAGTTCTTC.

The chain joins TRBV30 to TRBJ2-7, with 7 bases lining up with TRBD2. The junction had 1 base not matched to a gene; V was cut back by 1 base and J by 4 bases. This CDR3 region has 12 residues. Germline V CDR1 and CDR2: GTSNPN, SVGIG (reference sequence). The CDR3 here is CAWSGGGYEQYF. Here the CDR3 DNA reads TGTGCCTGGAGTGGGGGGGGTTACGAGCAGTACTTC.

This clonotype was counted many times. In nucleotides, the CDR3 is TGTGCCAGCAGTGGGGATCTCGCTGAAGCTTTCTTT. Encoded protein: CASSGDLAEAFF. This rearrangement joins TRBV28 to TRBJ1-1, with unresolved D. Trimming took 5 bases from V and 6 from J, leaving 10 bases between them. The germline V gene encodes CDR1 MDHEN and CDR2 SYDVKM. This CDR3 comprises 12 residues.

This clonotype was seen ten or more times. V usage is TRBV12-3 or TRBV12-4 and J usage is TRBJ1-5; D uncertain. This CDR3 has 14 residues. Between the trimmed V and J ends, which lost 2 bases and 4 bases, there was a span of 9 bases. The CDR3 reads CASSLNVGNQPQHF. In DNA form, the CDR3 reads TGTGCCAGCAGTTTAAACGTCGGGAATCAGCCCCAGCATTTT.

The table lists this clonotype with many counts. This rearrangement joins TRBV6-6 to TRBJ2-5; D not certain. Germline CDR1 is MNHNY and CDR2 is SVGAGI (reference sequence). V lost 8 bases and J 5 bases, leaving 21 bases between the germline ends. This CDR3 spans 15 amino acids. The DNA of the CDR3 is TGTGCCAGCGGAAACCCGACCCTGGCCGCGGAGACCCAGTACTTC. This encodes CASGNPTLAAETQYF.

This clonotype has ten or more counts. The rearrangement uses TRBV5-4 and TRBJ2-7; no clear D gene. Trimming removed 10 bases from V and 0 bases from J, with 11 bases in between. This CDR3 comprises 12 residues. Germline CDR1 reads SGHNT; CDR2 reads YYREEE (reference sequence). CDR3 nucleotide sequence: TGTGCCCTGCAGGATAGCTCCTACGAGCAGTACTTC. This gives the protein CALQDSSYEQYF.

This clonotype was observed at least ten times. V gene TRBV7-2 combines with J gene TRBJ2-3, with 7 bases aligning to TRBD2. CDR3 size: 14 residues. The J segment lost 5 bases and the V segment lost 6 bases, leaving 8 bases of the junction unmatched. Germline CDR1 and CDR2: SGHTA and FQGNSA. The CDR3 coding sequence is TGTGCCAGCAGAGCAGCGGGATCGGGAGATACGCAGTATTTT. Translation gives CASRAAGSGDTQYF.

In this sample, this clonotype turned up many times. The chain links TRBV6-1 to TRBJ1-6; 9 bases line up with TRBD1. The CDR3 consists of 16 residues. Germline CDR1 reads MNHNS; CDR2 reads SASEGT. J gave up 13 bases and V 2 bases, and 12 bases lay outside the gene matches. DNA for the CDR3: TGTGCCAGCAGTGAAATCTTGGGACAGGGATTTTATCCCCTCCACTTT. Residues: CASSEILGQGFYPLHF.

There are a few counts of this clonotype. The chain carries TRBV7-2 and TRBJ1-1; no clear D gene. In germline, CDR1 is SGHTA, CDR2 FQGNSA. The CDR3 extends over 14 amino acids. V lost 2 bases to trimming and J lost 3 bases, with 10 bases between them. CDR3 in DNA: TGTGCCAGCAGCTTATACCGCTGGGACACTGAAGCTTTCTTT. Residues: CASSLYRWDTEAFF.

Comment on this clonotype: This may stem from a read error, because a much larger clone lies one nucleotide away. V gene TRBV5-1 combines with J gene TRBJ2-1; D may be TRBD2 (6 bases). Looked up from germline, CDR1 is SGHRS and CDR2 is YFSETQ. The CDR3 loop spans 15 amino acids. V was shortened by 4 bases and J by 9 bases, with 20 bases between the two germline ends. The CDR3 DNA reads as TGCGCCAGCAGCATGTCACTGGACTACCCCGGTGAGCAGTTCTTC. It specifies CASSMSLDYPGEQFF.

There are many counts of this clonotype. The chain recombines TRBV5-1 with TRBJ2-3; D remains unclear. The V end was cut by 0 bases, the J end by 4 bases, with 9 bases between. The CDR3 contains 14 residues. CDR1 SGHRS and CDR2 YFSETQ come from the germline V gene. The CDR3 loop reads CASSLASASDTQYF. CDR3 nucleotide sequence: TGCGCCAGCAGCTTGGCCTCAGCGTCAGATACGCAGTATTTT.

This sequence joins TRBV5-1 and TRBJ1-4, with 7 positions matching TRBD1. The V gene end was trimmed by 4 bases and the J gene end by 5 bases; junction bases not matched to a gene: 8. Germline CDR1 is SGHRS and CDR2 is YFSETQ. The CDR3 sequence is 15 residues long. The CDR3 loop reads CASSARRDRNEKLFF. In DNA form, the CDR3 reads TGCGCCAGCAGCGCGCGCCGGGACAGAAATGAAAAACTGTTTTTT.

This clonotype was picked up a small number of times. The chain joins TRBV6-5 to TRBJ2-3; D is ambiguous. The germline V and J ends were trimmed by 2 bases and 2 bases, with 5 bases remaining between them. The V gene's germline CDR1 is MNHEY and CDR2 SVGAGI. This CDR3 has 13 amino acids. In nucleotides, the CDR3 is TGTGCCAGCAGTTACAAATTCACAGATACGCAGTATTTT. Translation gives CASSYKFTDTQYF.